This entry describes one T cell receptor (beta chain). It lacks a known antigen. The record has no base qualities; no much larger clone is one base away. The data originate from a study of preoperative IRX-2 immunotherapy in early breast cancer (dated by TCRdb to between 2018 and 2020). The treatment or condition label corresponds to: preoperative locoregional IRX-2 cytokine immunotherapy. The samples were obtained from a phase Ib study that tested preoperative, locoregional IRX-2 cytokine immunotherapy meant to prime immune responses. Patients with early-stage breast cancer who were given IRX-2 before surgery served as donors. The germline V gene provides CDR1 SGHRS and CDR2 YFSETQ. Cut back by 0 bases and 0 bases, the V and J ends lie 6 bases apart. Counted from cysteine to phenylalanine, this CDR3 has 15 amino acids. Of all the DNA, just the CDR3 is kept, 45 bases in frame from base 1. The protocol used for the library was the immunoSEQ multiplex PCR assay. Entries here come from immuneACCESS through TCRdb and include only in-frame sequences with V and J called. Some clones fail to appear in such tables; in the studies checked, an unresolved V gene covers under half of the shortfall, and the cause of the remainder is unknown. Present in this sample are 90,000 to 100,000 clones, roughly 85% of which were seen just once. Of the sample, around 2% falls within the top ten clones.

The TCR sequence derives from a human donor with breast cancer. The chain is encoded by TRBV5-1 joined to TRBJ2-2, with the D gene not clear enough to name. The starting material was tumor tissue, obtained after IRX-2 immunotherapy. In nucleotide form, the sequence is TGCGCCAGCAGCTTGGTAGGGTCGAACACCGGGGAGCTGTTTTTT. This sequence encodes CASSLVGSNTGELFF.